Listed below are T cell receptor beta chains from one sample, sequenced in a study of molecular identifiers for immune sequencing clone quantification. TCRdb used MiXCR to reprocess the PCR reads, holding one entry per CDR3 protein. Among 62,000 or so distinct CDR3 sequences listed, 15% to 20% were seen once. Sequencing used naive CD8+ T cells from blood, with Jurkat cell RNA spiked in. The receptors originated from a human donor in good health. Some libraries in this study had Jurkat cell RNA spiked in. CDR3s include the opening cysteine and the closing phenylalanine or tryptophan. The D gene is left open where the match is weak. Only some rows state a clone size, as once, few, many or a class for expanded clones.

J | V | size | D | CDR3 | DNA
TRBJ2-1 | TRBV27 | many | TRBD2 | CASSLPPNLAGGEQFF | TGTGCCAGCAGTCTCCCCCCTAATCTAGCGGGCGGTGAGCAGTTCTTC
TRBJ1-1 | TRBV28 | many | . | CASTPWPGPSAEAFF | TGTGCCAGCACTCCGTGGCCCGGGCCTTCCGCTGAAGCTTTCTTT
TRBJ2-7 | TRBV7-8 | many | . | CASSLAPGVSYEQYF | TGTGCCAGCAGCCTCGCGCCGGGCGTCTCCTACGAGCAGTACTTC
TRBJ2-3 | TRBV6-1 | many | . | CASSEAGWEGGTQYF | TGTGCCAGCAGTGAAGCAGGATGGGAGGGGGGTACGCAGTATTTT
TRBJ2-5 | TRBV28 | many | . | CASISTGPWGETQYF | TGTGCCAGCATTTCGACAGGCCCTTGGGGAGAGACCCAGTACTTC
TRBJ2-5 | TRBV4-1 | many | . | CASSQVSAKETQYF | TGCGCCAGCAGCCAAGTCTCCGCAAAAGAGACCCAGTACTTC
TRBJ2-7 | TRBV4-2 | many | TRBD2 | CASSQGLSLAGVSEQYF | TGTGCCAGCAGCCAAGGCTTGTCCCTAGCGGGAGTGAGCGAGCAGTACTTC
TRBJ2-7 | TRBV5-4 | . | . | CASSPLKALHANEQYF | TGTGCCAGCAGCCCGCTCAAGGCTTTACATGCTAACGAGCAGTACTTC
TRBJ2-1 | TRBV7-6 | . | TRBD2 | CASSLNFRAGGRNEQFF | TGTGCCAGCAGCTTAAATTTCAGGGCGGGAGGACGCAATGAGCAGTTCTTC
TRBJ2-1 | TRBV4-1 | many | TRBD1 | CASSTQGQGVYNEQFF | TGCGCCAGCAGCACCCAGGGACAGGGAGTTTACAATGAGCAGTTCTTC
TRBJ2-7 | TRBV14 | many | . | CASSHLHGPISYEQYF | TGTGCCAGCAGCCACCTCCACGGGCCCATCTCCTACGAGCAGTACTTC
TRBJ2-3 | TRBV27 | few | . | CASSPRISLGIRTDTQYF | TGTGCCAGCAGTCCTCGGATCTCGTTGGGTATTCGCACAGATACGCAGTATTTT
TRBJ2-3 | TRBV7-9 | few | TRBD1 | CASSFSGQGGDAQYF | TGTGCCAGCAGCTTCTCCGGACAGGGGGGAGATGCGCAGTATTTT
TRBJ2-3 | TRBV12-5 | few | . | CASGLVLGRLSTDTQYF | TGTGCTAGTGGTTTGGTACTGGGACGCCTTAGCACAGATACGCAGTATTTT
TRBJ1-2 | TRBV19 | few | . | CASSLLMSYGYTF | TGTGCCAGTAGTCTCCTGATGTCCTATGGCTACACCTTC
TRBJ1-5 | TRBV29-1 | many | . | CSVGSGSNQPQHF | TGCAGCGTTGGGTCAGGTAGCAATCAGCCCCAGCATTTT
TRBJ2-1 | TRBV7-9 | many | . | CASSVNREQFF | TGTGCCAGCAGCGTTAACAGGGAGCAGTTCTTC
TRBJ2-7 | TRBV6-6 | many | . | CASPKRCQATYEQYF | TGTGCCAGCCCAAAGAGGTGTCAGGCCACCTACGAGCAGTACTTC
TRBJ2-2 | TRBV21-1 | many | . | CASSKTDSTNTGELFF | TGTGCCAGCAGCAAAACGGACAGTACGAACACCGGGGAGCTGTTTTTT
TRBJ2-3 | TRBV7-2 | many | . | CASSLALGTDTQYF | TGTGCCAGCAGCTTAGCCCTGGGCACAGATACGCAGTATTTT
TRBJ2-1 | TRBV12-3/TRBV12-4 | . | . | CASRPLGQPYNEQFF | TGTGCCAGCAGGCCCTTAGGACAGCCATACAATGAGCAGTTCTTC
TRBJ2-7 | TRBV6-1 | many | . | CASSVGQTYEQYF | TGTGCCAGCAGTGTCGGACAGACCTACGAGCAGTACTTC
TRBJ2-3 | TRBV7-9 | many | . | CASSLALADTQYF | TGTGCCAGCAGCTTAGCGCTTGCGGATACGCAGTATTTT
TRBJ2-3 | TRBV7-9 | many | TRBD2 | CASSPSGGTGDTQYF | TGTGCCAGCAGCCCTAGCGGGGGGACGGGAGATACGCAGTATTTT
TRBJ1-5 | TRBV20-1 | many | . | CSARDRGANQPQHF | TGCAGTGCTAGAGATCGTGGGGCTAATCAGCCCCAGCATTTT
TRBJ1-6 | TRBV2 | few | TRBD1 | CASSEALLGQGSDSPLHF | TGTGCCAGCAGTGAAGCGCTTCTAGGACAGGGGTCGGATTCACCCCTCCACTTT
TRBJ2-1 | TRBV28 | . | TRBD2 | CASSFSGRTYNEQFF | TGTGCCAGCAGTTTTAGCGGGAGAACCTACAATGAGCAGTTCTTC
TRBJ1-2 | TRBV6-1 | many | . | CASSAGSGYTF | TGTGCCAGCAGTGCTGGTTCAGGCTACACCTTC
TRBJ1-5 | TRBV5-6 | few | . | CASSFGMGQPQHF | TGTGCCAGCAGCTTTGGGATGGGTCAGCCCCAGCATTTT
TRBJ2-6 | TRBV5-1 | . | TRBD1 | CASSPGTASGAIVLTF | TGCGCCAGCAGCCCGGGGACAGCTTCTGGGGCCATCGTCCTGACTTTC
TRBJ2-5 | TRBV7-9 | many | . | CASSSAETQYF | TGTGCCAGCAGCTCGGCCGAGACCCAGTACTTC
TRBJ2-7 | TRBV29-1 | many | . | CSVSTGYEQYF | TGCAGCGTTTCCACTGGATACGAGCAGTACTTC
TRBJ2-2 | TRBV5-1 | many | TRBD2 | CASIAGVRAGTGELFF | TGCGCCAGCATAGCGGGAGTACGAGCGGGCACCGGGGAGCTGTTTTTT
TRBJ2-4 | TRBV15 | many | . | CATSIGRVDIQYF | TGTGCCACCAGCATTGGCAGGGTAGACATTCAGTACTTC
TRBJ2-1 | TRBV6-5 | many | TRBD2 | CASSGGLASYNEQFF | TGTGCCAGCAGTGGGGGACTAGCGTCTTACAATGAGCAGTTCTTC
TRBJ1-4 | TRBV6-6 | many | TRBD1 | CASRGPVGKLFF | TGTGCCAGTAGGGGGCCCGTCGGAAAACTGTTTTTT
TRBJ2-2 | TRBV5-4 | many | . | CASSLWRTNTGELFF | TGTGCCAGCAGCTTGTGGCGGACGAACACCGGGGAGCTGTTTTTT
TRBJ2-1 | TRBV28 | many | TRBD2 | CASKKEGGVDEQFF | TGTGCCAGCAAGAAGGAGGGAGGGGTCGATGAGCAGTTCTTC
TRBJ1-5 | TRBV2 | many | TRBD1 | CASGDPGSGTGILQPQHF | TGTGCCAGCGGGGACCCGGGTTCCGGGACAGGGATCTTACAGCCCCAGCATTTT
TRBJ1-2 | TRBV6-5 | many | . | CASSSPQRQGLNGYTF | TGTGCCAGCAGTTCCCCTCAGCGGCAGGGTCTGAATGGCTACACCTTC
TRBJ2-7 | TRBV10-3 | many | TRBD2 | CAIASGKYEQYF | TGTGCCATAGCTAGCGGGAAGTACGAGCAGTACTTC
TRBJ2-1 | TRBV12-5 | many | . | CASGLVRKANEQFF | TGTGCTAGTGGTTTGGTCCGGAAGGCGAATGAGCAGTTCTTC
TRBJ2-3 | TRBV11-1 | . | . | CASGPEAGITDTQYF | TGTGCCAGCGGACCCGAGGCGGGAATCACAGATACGCAGTATTTT
TRBJ1-2 | TRBV28 | many | . | CASSPPGVNYGYTF | TGTGCCAGCAGTCCCCCAGGGGTTAACTATGGCTACACCTTC
TRBJ2-7 | TRBV6-5 | many | TRBD1 | CASSFQGTEKAYEQYF | TGTGCCAGCAGTTTCCAAGGGACAGAAAAGGCCTACGAGCAGTACTTC
TRBJ2-7 | TRBV18 | many | TRBD2 | CASSPGTVAGPGEQYF | TGTGCCAGCTCACCAGGCACGGTAGCGGGGCCGGGGGAGCAGTACTTC